This T cell receptor beta chain was recorded in a study of graft-versus-host responses after intestinal transplantation. About the study: Induction with anti-thymocyte globulin, then tacrolimus and steroids for 2 to 3 years, was given to all recipients.

Germline V gene lookup returns CDR1 SGHRS and CDR2 YFSETQ. CDR3 length equals 16 residues. V trimming: 3 bases; J trimming: 7 bases; junction bases outside the gene matches: 9. TCRdb's table, derived via immunoSEQ multiplex PCR, lists solely in-frame clones and lacks some. The table lists 40,000 or so clones, about 94% of them singletons. This receptor was identified in a human patient who received an intestinal transplant, so some T cells may come from the graft donor. The genes are TRBV5-1 and TRBJ2-2; TRBD1 matches 10 bases. The material was PBMCs, obtained 16 days after intestinal transplant. CDR3 residues: CASSSQDRGAIGELFF. Here the CDR3 DNA reads TGCGCCAGCAGCTCTCAGGACAGGGGGGCGATCGGGGAGCTGTTTTTT.